These 5 T cell receptor beta chains came from one sample sequenced in a study of T-cell memory formation after mild COVID-19. TCRdb ran MiXCR on the 5' RACE reads and lists one entry per CDR3 protein. The table lists around 430,000 distinct CDR3 sequences, 16% of them singletons. Sequencing was done on a sample of PBMCs or a T cell subset sorted from them (not recorded which). The receptors originated from a young man who had mild COVID-19 (a few samples of this study predate the infection). Cell type and time point are not known.

The V call is TRBV5-1, the J call TRBJ2-1; D not resolved. From germline, CDR1 is SGHRS and CDR2 YFSETQ. The CDR3 has 14 amino acids. V shed 2 bases and J shed 5 bases, with 11 bases lying between them. CDR3 region: CASSFVPPDNEQFF. The CDR3 coding sequence is TGCGCCAGCAGCTTCGTCCCTCCGGACAATGAGCAGTTCTTC. Full variable domain (missing parts from reference TRBV5-1 and TRBJ2-1): KAGVTQTPRYLIKTRGQQVTLSCSPISGHRSVSWYQQTPGQGLQFLFEYFSETQRNKGNFPGRFSGRQFSNSRSEMNVSTLELGDSALYLCASSFVPPDNEQFFGPGTRLTVL.

This clonotype was observed a few times. V usage is TRBV20-1 and J usage is TRBJ1-5; D remains ambiguous. V gave up 1 base and J gave up 0 bases, with 10 bases separating them. The CDR3 sequence is 15 residues long. CDR1 and CDR2 (germline): DFQATT, SNEGSKA (reference sequence). In nucleotides, the CDR3 is TGCAGTGCTAGAGGTATGGAGAATAGCAATCAGCCCCAGCATTTT. Protein sequence: CSARGMENSNQPQHF.

This clonotype was detected a few times. The V call is TRBV7-2, the J call TRBJ2-3; the D gene is possibly TRBD1 (7 bases). The CDR3 sequence is 13 residues long. V was trimmed by 5 bases and J by 6 bases, leaving 12 bases between them. Germline V gives CDR1 SGHTA, CDR2 FQGNSA. In DNA form, the CDR3 reads TGTGCCAGCAGCGGCTCAGGGGGGGATACGCAGTATTTT. Encoded protein: CASSGSGGDTQYF.

The sample holds a few counts of this clonotype. The V gene is TRBV4-3, the J gene TRBJ2-5; the D is unclear. This CDR3 region has 15 residues. The ends were cut back, 1 base at V and 4 bases at J, with 13 bases in the middle. The germline V gene has CDR1 LGHNA and CDR2 YSLEER. This chain's CDR3 is CASSQGRLLPETQYF. The DNA of the CDR3 is TGCGCCAGCAGCCAAGGCCGATTACTACCAGAGACCCAGTACTTC.

There are a few counts of this clonotype. This chain uses TRBV7-8 with TRBJ2-5; D tentatively fits TRBD1 or TRBD2 (5 bases each). Germline CDR1 SGHVS, CDR2 FQNEAQ. There are 17 residues in the CDR3. V was trimmed by 5 bases and J by 5 bases, leaving 24 bases between them. The CDR3 DNA reads as TGTGCCAGCAGCCCCGGTGTGGGTCGTGGGGACGGGGAGACCCAGTACTTC. Residues: CASSPGVGRGDGETQYF.